These 27 T cell receptor beta chains originate from one sample sequenced in a study of early T cells in non-severe SARS-CoV-2 infection. TCRdb recomputed calls from the 5' RACE reads with MiXCR, one row per CDR3 protein. The sample consists of 20,000 to 30,000 distinct CDR3 sequences, around 6% of them appearing once. Sequenced material: whole blood. Source of these receptors: an adult who was a healthcare worker with PCR-confirmed SARS-CoV-2 infection or an uninfected control (not recorded which).

At least ten counts were recorded for this clonotype. DNA of the CDR3: TGTGCCAGCAGCTTAGGGTACAATGAGCAGTTCTTC. Its translation is CASSLGYNEQFF. This chain links TRBV11-3 with TRBJ2-1; no definite D call. The CDR3 has 12 residues. Germline CDR1 reads SGHNT; CDR2 reads YENEEA. Trimming removed 1 base from V and 4 bases from J, with 2 bases in between.

This clonotype was seen repeatedly, ten times or more. The chain links TRBV7-7 to TRBJ1-1; D gene unclear. Germline assignment: CDR1 SSHAT and CDR2 FNYEAQ (reference sequence). CDR3 length: 14 residues. Deletions cut 5 bases from V and 4 bases from J, with 14 bases between. CDR3 sequence: CASSPLEDGTEAFF. The CDR3 DNA follows: TGTGCCAGCAGCCCGCTTGAGGATGGCACTGAAGCTTTCTTT.

This clonotype was seen ten or more times. V gene TRBV20-1 combines with J gene TRBJ2-7, with 7 bases identical to TRBD1. Germline values: CDR1 DFQATT, CDR2 SNEGSKA (reference sequence). The CDR3 loop spans 14 amino acids. V lost 6 bases and J lost 2; bases outside the gene matches: 10. CDR3 sequence: CSARRTGLAYEQYF. CDR3 sequence (DNA): TGCAGTGCCCGAAGGACAGGACTGGCCTACGAGCAGTACTTC.

This clonotype occurred a few times. V and J are TRBV4-2 and TRBJ1-1; 7 nucleotides line up with TRBD1. The junction had 5 bases not matched to a gene; V was cut back by 6 bases and J by 4 bases. Germline loops: CDR1 LGHNA, CDR2 YNFKEQ. The CDR3 covers 13 residues. CDR3 region: CASRAQGSTEAFF. The CDR3 DNA is TGTGCCAGCAGGGCACAGGGGAGCACTGAAGCTTTCTTT.

In this sample, this clonotype turned up many times. The V gene is TRBV5-1, the J gene TRBJ2-2; weak D call: TRBD1 (6 bases). The CDR3 length is 17 residues. Between the trimmed V and J ends, which lost 0 bases and 4 bases, there was a span of 16 bases. From germline, CDR1 is SGHRS and CDR2 YFSETQ. Written as DNA, the CDR3 is TGCGCCAGCAGCTTGGCGGGCCGGGACAAGGGCACCGGGGAGCTGTTTTTT. Residues: CASSLAGRDKGTGELFF.

This clonotype appeared many times. The V gene is TRBV6-1, the J gene TRBJ1-6, with unresolved D. V was cut by 4 bases and J by 9 bases, with 16 bases left in between. The CDR3 contains 15 residues. Germline-derived CDR1 and CDR2 are MNHNS and SASEGT. The DNA of the CDR3 is TGTGCCAGCAGTGCGGGATCAATGGCGGGTTCACCCCTCCACTTT. Protein product: CASSAGSMAGSPLHF.

This clonotype was seen at least ten times. The J gene is TRBJ2-5, the V gene TRBV2, with 8 bases fitting TRBD2. The germline CDR1 and CDR2 sequences are SNHLY and FYNNEI. V lost 5 bases to trimming and J lost 5 bases; unmatched junction nucleotides: 10. CDR3 size: 15 residues. Here the CDR3 DNA reads TGTGCCAGCAGTCTACTAGCGGCGGAGGGCGAGACCCAGTACTTC. Its protein is CASSLLAAEGETQYF.

This clonotype was counted between two and nine times. The rearrangement joins TRBV5-1 to TRBJ2-7; TRBD2 is a possible D gene (6 bases). The CDR3 extends over 15 amino acids. Germline V CDR1 and CDR2: SGHRS, YFSETQ. V was clipped by 1 base and J by 2 bases, with 13 bases between them. CDR3 residues: CASSLNAGRTYEQYF. The DNA of the CDR3 is TGCGCCAGCAGCTTGAATGCGGGACGGACCTACGAGCAGTACTTC.

The table lists this clonotype with many counts. The J gene is TRBJ2-1, the V gene TRBV28; D tentatively reads TRBD1 or TRBD2 (5 bases each). The CDR3 has 14 residues. Germline CDR1 MDHEN, CDR2 SYDVKM. With 4 bases removed from V and 7 bases from J, the gap between germline ends came to 14 bases. The CDR3 loop reads CASSYGTAGNEQFF. The CDR3 DNA reads as TGTGCCAGCAGTTATGGGACGGCTGGAAATGAGCAGTTCTTC.

The chain carries TRBV9 and TRBJ1-1, with D perhaps matching TRBD1 (6 bases). Germline V gene lookup returns CDR1 SGDLS and CDR2 YYNGEE. Trimming cost V 4 bases and J 5 bases, with 15 bases left between them. The CDR3 length is 14 residues. The DNA of the CDR3 is TGTGCCAGCAGCCCGATGACAGGACGTACTGAAGCTTTCTTT. This gives the protein CASSPMTGRTEAFF.

This clonotype appeared a few times. The J gene is TRBJ1-6, the V gene TRBV28; TRBD1 aligns across 7 bases. Germline loops: CDR1 MDHEN, CDR2 SYDVKM. The CDR3 runs 16 residues. Trimming took 4 bases from V and 3 from J; bases not matched to a gene: 6. DNA of the CDR3: TGTGCCAGCAGTTCTCCAGGACAGGTCTATAATTCACCCCTCCACTTT. Translated: CASSSPGQVYNSPLHF.

This clonotype occurred many times. The J gene is TRBJ1-3, the V gene TRBV20-1; D not certain. This CDR3 has 14 amino acids. V lost 1 base, J lost 15 bases, and 22 bases lay in between. Germline V CDR1 and CDR2: DFQATT, SNEGSKA (reference sequence). The CDR3: CSARGLGSLETPYF. CDR3 nucleotide sequence: TGCAGTGCTAGAGGTCTCGGCTCTCTGGAAACACCATATTTT.

This clonotype has a count of ten or more. Written as DNA, the CDR3 is TGTGCCAGCATCCTAAGGGAGGCGCGAGGCTACACCTTC. Its translation is CASILREARGYTF. The rearrangement links TRBV6-1 to TRBJ1-2; D remains unclear. The germline V gene encodes CDR1 MNHNS and CDR2 SASEGT. The CDR3 has 13 residues. With 7 bases removed from V and 8 bases from J, the gap between germline ends came to 17 bases.

This clonotype was found many times. The V call is TRBV7-2, the J call TRBJ2-4; D gene uncertain. The CDR3 is 15 amino acids. The V and J ends lost 1 base and 0 bases respectively, with 7 bases between them. Germline lookup yields CDR1 SGHTA and CDR2 FQGNSA. The CDR3 is CASSLVRVAKNIQYF. The CDR3 DNA reads as TGTGCCAGCAGCTTAGTCCGGGTAGCCAAAAACATTCAGTACTTC.

The rearrangement links TRBV13 to TRBJ2-7, with 11 bases fitting TRBD2. The CDR3 spans 16 residues. Germline-derived CDR1 and CDR2 are PRHDT and FYEKMQ (reference sequence). Trimming cost V 5 bases and J 4 bases; bases outside gene matches: 10. The CDR3 nucleotides are TGTGCCAGCAGCCAACCAGGGACTAGCGGAACATACGAGCAGTACTTC. Encoded protein: CASSQPGTSGTYEQYF.

J is TRBJ2-4 and V is TRBV3-1; D is ambiguous. V was cut by 2 bases and J by 0 bases, with 11 bases left in between. CDR3 length: 16 residues. Per the germline V gene, CDR1 is LGHDT and CDR2 is YNNKEL (reference sequence). CDR3 region: CASSQSIGVAKNIQYF. In DNA form, the CDR3 reads TGTGCCAGCAGCCAATCGATTGGGGTAGCCAAAAACATTCAGTACTTC.

As for this clonotype: Relative to the germline gene, one junction end is altered; a read error may explain this. The CDR3 nucleotides are TGTGCCAGCAGTTACTCGACTCTGGGGTATAGTTCACCCCTCCACTTT. Encoded protein: CASSYSTLGYSSPLHF. V is TRBV6-2 or TRBV6-3 and J is TRBJ1-6; D is unclear. CDR1 and CDR2 (germline): MNHEY, SVGEGT. This CDR3 contains 16 residues.

This clonotype has at least ten counts. The gene calls are TRBV28 and TRBJ2-5; unclear D gene. The V end lost 7 bases, the J end lost 1 base, and 4 bases lay between the germline ends. Germline values: CDR1 MDHEN, CDR2 SYDVKM. This CDR3 has 11 amino acids. The DNA for the CDR3 is TGTGCCAGCACCTTCCAAGAGACCCAGTACTTC. Translating gives CASTFQETQYF.

The CDR3 DNA is TGTGCCAGTAGTCTTCGACAGAACTATGGCTACACCTTC. Protein product: CASSLRQNYGYTF. The chain uses TRBV19 and TRBJ1-2; TRBD1 might be the D (5 bases). This CDR3 has 13 residues. V gave up 5 bases and J gave up 2 bases, with 9 bases separating them. Germline V gives CDR1 LNHDA, CDR2 SQIVND (reference sequence). Drawing the rest from reference TRBV19 and TRBJ1-2, the complete variable domain is DGGITQSPKYLFRKEGQNVTLSCEQNLNHDAMYWYRQDPGQGLRLIYYSQIVNDFQKGDIAEGYSVSREKKESFPLTVTSAQKNPTAFYLCASSLRQNYGYTFGSGTRLTVV.

This clonotype came up many times. The chain has TRBV12-3 or TRBV12-4 and TRBJ2-2, with 9 bases aligning to TRBD2. The CDR3 is 19 amino acids. V shed 3 bases and J 2 bases; nucleotides not matched to a gene: 13. CDR3 sequence: CASSFGLAGRRFNTGELFF. CDR3 nucleotide sequence: TGTGCCAGCAGTTTTGGCCTAGCGGGGCGGCGATTTAACACCGGGGAGCTGTTTTTT.

This clonotype showed up just a few times. The chain is built from TRBV6-2 or TRBV6-3 and TRBJ1-1; 9 bases map to TRBD1. CDR1 and CDR2 (germline): MNHEY, SVGEGT. Germline trimming cut 6 bases from V and 3 bases from J; bases unmatched to any gene: 8. CDR3 length: 15 residues. CDR3 in DNA: TGTGCCAGCAGGGGGACAGGGTCTATGGACACTGAAGCTTTCTTT. Protein sequence: CASRGTGSMDTEAFF.

This clonotype was seen at least ten times. The chain has TRBV20-1 and TRBJ2-5, with 7 bases matching TRBD1. V lost 3 bases, J lost 4 bases, and 5 bases stayed unmatched. In germline, CDR1 is DFQATT, CDR2 SNEGSKA (reference sequence). This CDR3 comprises 13 residues. CDR3 sequence reads: CSASLGQIETQYF. CDR3 nucleotides: TGCAGTGCTAGCTTGGGACAGATAGAGACCCAGTACTTC.

CDR3 bases: TGTGCCAGCAGCGTGACAGGTCTCGACTCTGGAAACACCATATATTTT. It yields the protein CASSVTGLDSGNTIYF. The J gene is TRBJ1-3, the V gene TRBV7-6; tentative D call: TRBD1 (6 bases). Germline CDR1 reads SGHVS; CDR2 reads FNYEAQ. This CDR3 has 16 amino acids. Trimming removed 5 bases from V and 0 bases from J, with 14 bases in between.

Ten or more counts support this clonotype. The gene calls are TRBV7-9 and TRBJ1-1; D not resolved. The CDR3 covers 11 residues. Trimming took 1 base from V and 5 from J, leaving 2 bases between them. CDR1 SEHNR and CDR2 FQNEAQ come from the germline V gene (reference sequence). CDR3 DNA: TGTGCCAGCAGCTTAGGGACTGAAGCTTTCTTT. Amino acid sequence: CASSLGTEAFF.

The chain has TRBV12-3 or TRBV12-4 and TRBJ2-1; 8 bases map to TRBD1. The CDR3 has 15 amino acids. Trimming cost V 6 bases and J 2 bases; bases outside gene matches: 6. CDR3 amino acids: CASSQGAGTYNEQFF. In DNA form, the CDR3 reads TGTGCCAGCAGCCAGGGGGCAGGGACCTACAATGAGCAGTTCTTC.

This clonotype showed up many times. The chain uses TRBV6-6 and TRBJ2-5, with D perhaps assigned TRBD1 or TRBD2 (5 bases each). V was cut by 4 bases and J by 2 bases, with 11 bases left in between. The CDR3 extends over 14 amino acids. Germline V lookup: CDR1 MNHNY, CDR2 SVGAGI (reference sequence). CDR3 sequence: CASSWFGGQETQYF. CDR3 bases: TGTGCCAGCAGTTGGTTTGGGGGTCAAGAGACCCAGTACTTC.

This clonotype came up many times. The chain has TRBV20-1 and TRBJ2-7; 7 bases map to TRBD1. Germline CDR1 and CDR2: DFQATT and SNEGSKA (reference sequence). This CDR3 is built from 15 residues. V was pared by 0 bases and J by 3 bases, with 8 bases of the junction left unmatched. CDR3 in DNA: TGCAGTGCTAGAGATTCGACAGGGCAGAACTACGAGCAGTACTTC. Amino acid sequence: CSARDSTGQNYEQYF.